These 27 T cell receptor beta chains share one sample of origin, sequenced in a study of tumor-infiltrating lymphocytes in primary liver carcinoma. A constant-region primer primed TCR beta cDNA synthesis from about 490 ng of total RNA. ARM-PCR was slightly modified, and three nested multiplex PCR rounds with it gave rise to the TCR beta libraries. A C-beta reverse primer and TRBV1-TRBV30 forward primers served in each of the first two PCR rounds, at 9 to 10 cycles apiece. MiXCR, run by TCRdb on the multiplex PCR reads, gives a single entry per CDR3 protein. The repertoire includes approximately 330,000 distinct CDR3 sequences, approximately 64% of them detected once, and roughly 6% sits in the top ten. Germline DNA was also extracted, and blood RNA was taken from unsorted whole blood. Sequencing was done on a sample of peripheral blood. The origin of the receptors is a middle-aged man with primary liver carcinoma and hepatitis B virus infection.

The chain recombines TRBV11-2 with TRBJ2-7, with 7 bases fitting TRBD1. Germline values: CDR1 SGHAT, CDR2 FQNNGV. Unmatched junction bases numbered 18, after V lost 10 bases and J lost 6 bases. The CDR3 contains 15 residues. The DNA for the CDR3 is TGTGCCATCATCGGCCAAGACAGGGTTGTTCGCGAGCAGTACTTC. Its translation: CAIIGQDRVVREQYF.

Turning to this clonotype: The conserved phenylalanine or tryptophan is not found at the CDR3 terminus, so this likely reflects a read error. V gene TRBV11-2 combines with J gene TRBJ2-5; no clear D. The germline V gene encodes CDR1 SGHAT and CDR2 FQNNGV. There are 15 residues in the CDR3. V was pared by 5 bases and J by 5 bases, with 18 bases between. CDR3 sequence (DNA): TGTGCCAGCAGCCCCCGACCCGGGTTACAGGAGACCCAGTACGTC. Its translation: CASSPRPGLQETQYV.

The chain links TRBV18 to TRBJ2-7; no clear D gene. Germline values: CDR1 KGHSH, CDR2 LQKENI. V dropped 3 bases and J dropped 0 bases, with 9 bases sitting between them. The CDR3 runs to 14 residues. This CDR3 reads CASSPQITSYEQYF. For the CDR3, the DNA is TGTGCCAGCTCACCGCAAATTACCTCCTACGAGCAGTACTTC.

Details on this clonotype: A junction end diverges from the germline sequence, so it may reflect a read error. In DNA form, the CDR3 reads TGCAGCGTTCTGACGGGAAGGGCTGGGGAGATGTTTTTT. Translating it yields CSVLTGRAGEMFF. The chain links TRBV29-1 to TRBJ2-2; possibly TRBD2 for D (5 bases). There are 13 residues in the CDR3. CDR1 and CDR2 from the germline V gene are SQVTM and ANQGSEA.

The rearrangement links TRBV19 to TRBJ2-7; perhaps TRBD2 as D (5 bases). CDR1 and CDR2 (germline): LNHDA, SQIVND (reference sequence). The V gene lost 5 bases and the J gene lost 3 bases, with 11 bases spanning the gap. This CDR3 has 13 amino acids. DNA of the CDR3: TGTGCCAGTAGTCGGGGTTGGATCTACGAGCAGTACTTC. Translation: CASSRGWIYEQYF.

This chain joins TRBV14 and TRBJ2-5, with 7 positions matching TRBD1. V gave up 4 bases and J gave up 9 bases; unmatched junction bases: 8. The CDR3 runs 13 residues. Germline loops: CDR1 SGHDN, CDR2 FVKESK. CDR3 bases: TGTGCCAGCAGCCGACAGGGCTCCAAGGCCCAGTACTTC. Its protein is CASSRQGSKAQYF.

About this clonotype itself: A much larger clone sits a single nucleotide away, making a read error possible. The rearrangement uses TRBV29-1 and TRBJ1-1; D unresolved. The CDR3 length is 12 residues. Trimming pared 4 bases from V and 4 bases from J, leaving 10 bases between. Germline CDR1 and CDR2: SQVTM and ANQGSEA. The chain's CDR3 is CSVVEAGTEAFF. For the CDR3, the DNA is TGCAGCGTTGTAGAGGCGGGCACTGAAGCTTTCTTT.

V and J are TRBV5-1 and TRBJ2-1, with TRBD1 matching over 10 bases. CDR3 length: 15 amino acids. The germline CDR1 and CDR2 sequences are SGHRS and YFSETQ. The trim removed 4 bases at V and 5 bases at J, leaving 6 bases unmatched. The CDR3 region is CASSPGGTGDNEQFF. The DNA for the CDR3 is TGCGCCAGCAGCCCCGGGGGGACAGGGGACAATGAGCAGTTCTTC.

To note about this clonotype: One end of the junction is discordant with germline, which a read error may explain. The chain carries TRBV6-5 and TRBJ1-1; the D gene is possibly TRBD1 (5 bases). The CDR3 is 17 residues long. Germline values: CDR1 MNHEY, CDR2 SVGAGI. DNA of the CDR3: TGTGGAACGCGTAAGTCAGGCGGACAAGGGTCGAACACTGAAGCTTTATTT. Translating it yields CGTRKSGGQGSNTEALF.

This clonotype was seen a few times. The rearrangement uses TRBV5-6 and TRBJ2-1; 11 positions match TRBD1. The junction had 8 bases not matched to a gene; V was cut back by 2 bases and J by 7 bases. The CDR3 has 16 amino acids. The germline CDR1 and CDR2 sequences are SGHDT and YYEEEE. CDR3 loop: CASSLLAGQGDNEQFF. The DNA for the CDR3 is TGTGCCAGCAGCTTACTGGCGGGACAGGGGGATAATGAGCAGTTCTTC.

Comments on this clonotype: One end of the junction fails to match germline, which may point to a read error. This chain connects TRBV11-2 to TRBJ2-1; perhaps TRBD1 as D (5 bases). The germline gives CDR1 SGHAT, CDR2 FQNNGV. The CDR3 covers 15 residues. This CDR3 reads CASSLSQGPYKEQLF. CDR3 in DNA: TGTGCTAGCAGCTTAAGTCAGGGCCCTTACAAAGAGCAGTTATTC.

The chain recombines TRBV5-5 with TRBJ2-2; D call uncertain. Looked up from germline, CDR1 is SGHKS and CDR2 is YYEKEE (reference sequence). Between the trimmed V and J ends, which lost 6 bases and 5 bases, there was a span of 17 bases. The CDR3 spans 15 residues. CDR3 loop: CASTSMAGFTGELFF. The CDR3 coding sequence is TGTGCCAGCACCTCCATGGCCGGGTTTACCGGGGAGCTGTTTTTT.

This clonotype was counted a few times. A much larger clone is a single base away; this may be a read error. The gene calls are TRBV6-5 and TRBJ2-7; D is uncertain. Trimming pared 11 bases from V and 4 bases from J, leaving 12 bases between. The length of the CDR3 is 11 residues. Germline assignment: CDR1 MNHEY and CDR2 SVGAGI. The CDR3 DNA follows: TGTGCCGGCGGTTGGCGATACGAGCAGTACTTC. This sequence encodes CAGGWRYEQYF.

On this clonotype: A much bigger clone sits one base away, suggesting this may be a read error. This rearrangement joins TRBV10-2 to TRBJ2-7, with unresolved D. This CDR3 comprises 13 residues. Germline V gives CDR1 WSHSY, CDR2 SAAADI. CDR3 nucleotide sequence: TGCGCCAGCAGTGACGGCAACCTACGGCAGCAGCACTTC. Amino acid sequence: CASSDGNLRQQHF.

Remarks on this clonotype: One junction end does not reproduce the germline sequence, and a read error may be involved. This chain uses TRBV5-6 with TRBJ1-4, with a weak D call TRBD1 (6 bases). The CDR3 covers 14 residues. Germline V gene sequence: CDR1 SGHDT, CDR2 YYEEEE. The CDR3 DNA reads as TGTGCCAGCTGCTTCTCAGGGGCGGGTGAAAAACTGTTTTTT. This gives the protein CASCFSGAGEKLFF.

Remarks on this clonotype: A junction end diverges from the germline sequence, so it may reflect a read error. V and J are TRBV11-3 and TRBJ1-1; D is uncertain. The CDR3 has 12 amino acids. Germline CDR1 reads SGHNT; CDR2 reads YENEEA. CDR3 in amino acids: CASSAGQDGALF. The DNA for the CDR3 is TGTGCCAGCAGCGCCGGCCAGGATGGAGCTCTCTTT.

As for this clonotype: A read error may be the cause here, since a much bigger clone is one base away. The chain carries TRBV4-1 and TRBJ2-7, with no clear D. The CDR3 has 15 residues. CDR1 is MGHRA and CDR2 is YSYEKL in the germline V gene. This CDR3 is CPSSQDPTNTYEQYF. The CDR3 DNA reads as TGCCCCAGCAGCCAAGATCCGACCAACACCTACGAGCAGTACTTC.

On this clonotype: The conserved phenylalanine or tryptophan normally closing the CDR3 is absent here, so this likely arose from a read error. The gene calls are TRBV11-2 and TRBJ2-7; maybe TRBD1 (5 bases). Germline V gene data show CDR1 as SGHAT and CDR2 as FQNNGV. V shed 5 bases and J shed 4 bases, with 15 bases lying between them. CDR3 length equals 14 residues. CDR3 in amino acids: CASSARTWPYEQYL. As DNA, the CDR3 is TGTGCCAGCAGCGCTCGGACATGGCCGTACGAGCAGTACTTA.

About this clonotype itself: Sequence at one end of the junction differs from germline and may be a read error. The CDR3 nucleotides are TGCGCCAGCAGTGAAGTTGGACAGGGGGTGAGGAATGGGCAGTTCTTC. It yields the protein CASSEVGQGVRNGQFF. The rearrangement joins TRBV10-2 to TRBJ2-1, with 10 positions matching TRBD1. CDR1 and CDR2 (germline): WSHSY, SAAADI. The CDR3 has 16 residues.

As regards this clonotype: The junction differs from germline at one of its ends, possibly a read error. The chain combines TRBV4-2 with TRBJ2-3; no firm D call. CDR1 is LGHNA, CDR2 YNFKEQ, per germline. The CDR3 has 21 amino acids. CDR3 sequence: CASCHAPLRPRRTGSTDTQYF. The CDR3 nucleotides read TGTGCCAGCTGCCATGCCCCCTTGCGCCCACGCAGGACCGGAAGCACAGATACGCAGTATTTT.

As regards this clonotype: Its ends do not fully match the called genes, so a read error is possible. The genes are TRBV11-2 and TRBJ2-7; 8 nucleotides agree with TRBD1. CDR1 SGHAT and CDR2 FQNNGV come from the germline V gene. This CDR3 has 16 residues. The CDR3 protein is CAGSLGRDRTFYEQYF. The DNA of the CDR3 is TGTGCCGGCAGCTTAGGCCGGGACAGGACTTTCTACGAGCAGTACTTC.

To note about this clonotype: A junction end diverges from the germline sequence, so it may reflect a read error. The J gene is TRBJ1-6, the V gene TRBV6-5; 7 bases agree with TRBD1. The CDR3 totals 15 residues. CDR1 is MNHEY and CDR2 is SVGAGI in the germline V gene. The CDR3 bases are TGTGCCAACAGTCGACAGGGAGGGGAAAATTCACCCCTCCACTTT. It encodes CANSRQGGENSPLHF.

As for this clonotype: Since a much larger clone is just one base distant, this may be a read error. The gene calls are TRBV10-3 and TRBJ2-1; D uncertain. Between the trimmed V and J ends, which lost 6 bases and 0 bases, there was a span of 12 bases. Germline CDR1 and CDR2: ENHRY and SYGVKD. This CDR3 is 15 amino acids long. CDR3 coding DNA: TGTGCCATCAGAAATACAGTGGGCTCCTACAATGAGCAGTTCTTC. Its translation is CAIRNTVGSYNEQFF.

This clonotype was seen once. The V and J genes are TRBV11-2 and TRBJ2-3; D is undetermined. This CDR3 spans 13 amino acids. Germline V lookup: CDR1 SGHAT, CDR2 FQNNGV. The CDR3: CVMELTCTDTQYF. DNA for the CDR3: TGTGTTATGGAGCTAACGTGCACAGATACGCAGTATTTT.

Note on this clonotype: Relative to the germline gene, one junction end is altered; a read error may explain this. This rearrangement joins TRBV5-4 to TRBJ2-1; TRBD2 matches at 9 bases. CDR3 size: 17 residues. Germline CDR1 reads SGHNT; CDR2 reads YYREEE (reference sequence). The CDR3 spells CASSLVAGGPFYNEQFF. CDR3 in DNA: TGTGCCAGCAGTTTGGTTGCGGGAGGGCCGTTCTACAATGAGCAATTCTTC.

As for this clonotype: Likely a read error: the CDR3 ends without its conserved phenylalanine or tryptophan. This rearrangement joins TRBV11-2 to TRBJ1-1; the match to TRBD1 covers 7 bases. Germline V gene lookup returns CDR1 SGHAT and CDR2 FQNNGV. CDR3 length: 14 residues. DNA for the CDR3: TGTGCCAGCAGCTCCGACAGGGTGAACACTGAGGCTTTCTCT. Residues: CASSSDRVNTEAFS.

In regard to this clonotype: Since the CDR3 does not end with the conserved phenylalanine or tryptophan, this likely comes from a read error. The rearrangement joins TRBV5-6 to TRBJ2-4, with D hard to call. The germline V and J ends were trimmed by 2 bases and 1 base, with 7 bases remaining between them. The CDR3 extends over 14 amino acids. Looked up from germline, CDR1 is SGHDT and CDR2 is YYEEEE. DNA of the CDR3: TGTGCCAGCAGCTTAAGCTTGGCCAAAAACATTCAGTACATC. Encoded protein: CASSLSLAKNIQYI.